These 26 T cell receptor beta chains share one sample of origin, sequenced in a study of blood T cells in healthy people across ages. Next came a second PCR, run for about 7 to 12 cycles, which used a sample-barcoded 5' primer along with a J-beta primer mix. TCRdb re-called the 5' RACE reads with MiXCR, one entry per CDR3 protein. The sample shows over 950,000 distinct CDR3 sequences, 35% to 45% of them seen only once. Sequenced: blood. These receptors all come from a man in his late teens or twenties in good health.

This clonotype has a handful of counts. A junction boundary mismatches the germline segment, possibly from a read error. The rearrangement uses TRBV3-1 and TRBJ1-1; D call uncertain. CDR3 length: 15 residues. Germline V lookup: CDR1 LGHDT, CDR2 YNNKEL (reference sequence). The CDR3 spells CASTQSGVMNTEAFF. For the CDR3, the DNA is TGTGCCAGCACCCAAAGTGGAGTAATGAACACTGAAGCTTTCTTT.

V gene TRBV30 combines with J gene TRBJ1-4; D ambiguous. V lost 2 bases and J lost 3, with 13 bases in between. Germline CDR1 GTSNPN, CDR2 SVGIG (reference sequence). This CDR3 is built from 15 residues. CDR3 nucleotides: TGTGCCTGGAGTCCTGACATGGCGGCTAATGAAAAACTGTTTTTT. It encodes CAWSPDMAANEKLFF.

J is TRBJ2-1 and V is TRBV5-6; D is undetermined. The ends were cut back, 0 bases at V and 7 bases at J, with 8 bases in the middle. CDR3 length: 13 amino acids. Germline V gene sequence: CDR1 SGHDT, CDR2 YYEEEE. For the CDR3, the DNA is TGTGCCAGCAGCTTGGTCGCGGCGAATGAGCAGTTCTTC. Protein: CASSLVAANEQFF.

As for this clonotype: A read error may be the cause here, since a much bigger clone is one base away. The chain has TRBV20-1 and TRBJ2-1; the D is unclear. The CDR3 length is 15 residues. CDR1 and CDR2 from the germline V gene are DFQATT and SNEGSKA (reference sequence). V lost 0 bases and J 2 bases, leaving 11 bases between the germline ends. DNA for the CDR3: TGCAGTGCTAGAGACGGGCGATCCGCCTACAATGAGCAGTTCTTC. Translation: CSARDGRSAYNEQFF.

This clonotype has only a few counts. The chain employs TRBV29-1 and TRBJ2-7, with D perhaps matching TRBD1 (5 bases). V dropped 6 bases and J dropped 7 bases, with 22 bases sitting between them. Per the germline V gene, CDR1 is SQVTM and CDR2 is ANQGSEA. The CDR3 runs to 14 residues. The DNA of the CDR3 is TGCAGCGTCCCGGGCGCAGGGATCCACAATGAGCAGTACTTC. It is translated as CSVPGAGIHNEQYF.

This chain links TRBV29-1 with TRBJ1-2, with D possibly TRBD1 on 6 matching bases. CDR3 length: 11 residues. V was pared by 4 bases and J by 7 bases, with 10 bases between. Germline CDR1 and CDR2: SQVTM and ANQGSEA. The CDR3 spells CSVGRGGGYTF. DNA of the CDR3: TGCAGCGTTGGCAGGGGAGGTGGCTACACCTTC.

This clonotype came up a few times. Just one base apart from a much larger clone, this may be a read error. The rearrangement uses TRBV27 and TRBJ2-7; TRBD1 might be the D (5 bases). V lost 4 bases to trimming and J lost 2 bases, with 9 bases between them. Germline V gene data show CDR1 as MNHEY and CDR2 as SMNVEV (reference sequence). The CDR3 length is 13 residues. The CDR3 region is CASSWGLPYEQYF. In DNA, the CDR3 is TGTGCCAGCAGTTGGGGCCTACCCTACGAGCAGTACTTC.

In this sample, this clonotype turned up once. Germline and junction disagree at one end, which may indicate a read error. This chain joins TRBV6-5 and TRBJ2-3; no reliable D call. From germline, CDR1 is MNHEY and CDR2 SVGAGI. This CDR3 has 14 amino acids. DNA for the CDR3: TGTGCCAGCAGTGACTCGAGTAAGACAGATACGCAGTATTTT. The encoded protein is CASSDSSKTDTQYF.

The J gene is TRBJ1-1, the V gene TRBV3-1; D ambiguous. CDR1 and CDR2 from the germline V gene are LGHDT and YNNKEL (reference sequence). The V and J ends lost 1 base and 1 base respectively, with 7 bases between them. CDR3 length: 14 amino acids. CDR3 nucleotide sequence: TGTGCCAGCAGCCAAGCAGAGACGAACACTGAAGCTTTCTTT. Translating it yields CASSQAETNTEAFF.

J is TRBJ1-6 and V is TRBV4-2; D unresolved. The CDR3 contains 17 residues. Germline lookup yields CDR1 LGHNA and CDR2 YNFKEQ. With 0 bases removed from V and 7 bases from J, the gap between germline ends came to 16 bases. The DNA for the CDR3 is TGTGCCAGCAGCCAAGAAGTCGGAGGTCCCCAGAATTCACCCCTCCACTTT. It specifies CASSQEVGGPQNSPLHF.

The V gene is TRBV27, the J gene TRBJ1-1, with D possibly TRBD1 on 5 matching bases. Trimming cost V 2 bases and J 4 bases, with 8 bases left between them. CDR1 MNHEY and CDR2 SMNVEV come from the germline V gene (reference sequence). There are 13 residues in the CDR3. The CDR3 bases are TGTGCCAGCAGTTTAGGCAGGGTCACTGAAGCTTTCTTT. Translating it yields CASSLGRVTEAFF.

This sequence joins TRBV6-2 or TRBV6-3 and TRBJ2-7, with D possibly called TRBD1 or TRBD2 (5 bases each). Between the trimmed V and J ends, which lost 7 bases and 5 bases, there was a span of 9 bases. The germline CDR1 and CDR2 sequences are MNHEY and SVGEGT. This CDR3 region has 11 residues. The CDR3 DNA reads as TGTGCCAGCAAACGAGGGGACGAGCAGTACTTC. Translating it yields CASKRGDEQYF.

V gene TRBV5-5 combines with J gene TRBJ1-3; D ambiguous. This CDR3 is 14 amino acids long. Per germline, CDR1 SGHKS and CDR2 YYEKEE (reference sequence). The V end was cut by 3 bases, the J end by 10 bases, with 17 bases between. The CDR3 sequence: CASSSVGGSGTIYF. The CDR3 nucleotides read TGTGCCAGCAGCTCCGTGGGTGGGAGCGGGACCATATATTTT.

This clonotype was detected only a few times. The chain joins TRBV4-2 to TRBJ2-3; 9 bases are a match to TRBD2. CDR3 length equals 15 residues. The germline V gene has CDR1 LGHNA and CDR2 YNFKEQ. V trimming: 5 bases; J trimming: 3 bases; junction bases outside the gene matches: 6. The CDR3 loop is CASSSAAGGTDTQYF. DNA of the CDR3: TGTGCCAGCAGCTCGGCGGCGGGGGGGACAGATACGCAGTATTTT.

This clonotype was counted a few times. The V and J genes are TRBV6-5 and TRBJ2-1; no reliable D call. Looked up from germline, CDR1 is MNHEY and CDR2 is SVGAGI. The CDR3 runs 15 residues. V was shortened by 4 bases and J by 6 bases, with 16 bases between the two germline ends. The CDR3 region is CASSSYTMVVNEQFF. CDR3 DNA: TGTGCCAGCAGTTCCTACACGATGGTGGTCAATGAGCAGTTCTTC.

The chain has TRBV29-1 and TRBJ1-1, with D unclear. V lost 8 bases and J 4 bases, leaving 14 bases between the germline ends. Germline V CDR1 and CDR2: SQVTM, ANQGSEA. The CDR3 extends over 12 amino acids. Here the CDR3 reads CSIAGQTTEAFF. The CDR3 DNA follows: TGCAGCATTGCCGGTCAGACCACTGAAGCTTTCTTT. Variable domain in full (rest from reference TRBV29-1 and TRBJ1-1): SAVISQKPSRDICQRGTSLTIQCQVDSQVTMMFWYRQQPGQSLTLIATANQGSEATYESGFVIDKFPISRPNLTFSTLTVSNMSPEDSSIYLCSIAGQTTEAFFGQGTRLTVV.

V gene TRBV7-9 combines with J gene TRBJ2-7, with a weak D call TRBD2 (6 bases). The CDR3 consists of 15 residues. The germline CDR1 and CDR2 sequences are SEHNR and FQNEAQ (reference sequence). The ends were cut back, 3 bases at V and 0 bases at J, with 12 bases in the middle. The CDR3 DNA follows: TGTGCCAGCAGCTTGGTGACGGGACTCTCCTACGAGCAGTACTTC. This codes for CASSLVTGLSYEQYF.

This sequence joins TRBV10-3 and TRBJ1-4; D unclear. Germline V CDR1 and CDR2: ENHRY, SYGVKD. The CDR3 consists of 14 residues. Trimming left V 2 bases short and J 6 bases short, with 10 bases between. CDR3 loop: CAISESAGDEKLFF. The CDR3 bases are TGTGCCATCAGTGAGAGTGCCGGGGATGAAAAACTGTTTTTT.

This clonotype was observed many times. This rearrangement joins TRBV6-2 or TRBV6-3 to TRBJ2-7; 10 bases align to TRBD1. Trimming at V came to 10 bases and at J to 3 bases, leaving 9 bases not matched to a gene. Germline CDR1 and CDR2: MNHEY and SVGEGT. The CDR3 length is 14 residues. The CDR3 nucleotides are TGTGCCATTCGAGGGACAGGGGAATTCTACGAGCAGTACTTC. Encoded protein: CAIRGTGEFYEQYF.

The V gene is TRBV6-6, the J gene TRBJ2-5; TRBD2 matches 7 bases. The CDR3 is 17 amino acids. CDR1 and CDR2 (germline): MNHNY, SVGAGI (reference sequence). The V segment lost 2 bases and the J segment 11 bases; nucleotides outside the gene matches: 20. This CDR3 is CASSYPEASGSIGEQYF. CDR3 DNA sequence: TGTGCCAGCAGTTACCCCGAGGCTAGCGGATCCATTGGGGAGCAGTACTTC.

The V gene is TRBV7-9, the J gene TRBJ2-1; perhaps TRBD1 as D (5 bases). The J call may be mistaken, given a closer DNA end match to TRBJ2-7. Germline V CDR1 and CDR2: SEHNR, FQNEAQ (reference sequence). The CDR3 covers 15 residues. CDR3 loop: CASSLQGPSYNEQYF. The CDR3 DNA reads TGTGCCAGCAGCTTACAGGGTCCCTCCTACAATGAGCAGTACTTC.

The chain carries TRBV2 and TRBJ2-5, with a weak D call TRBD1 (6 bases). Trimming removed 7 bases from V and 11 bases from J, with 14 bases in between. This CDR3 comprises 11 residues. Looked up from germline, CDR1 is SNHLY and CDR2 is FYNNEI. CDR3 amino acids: CASIRGNEQYF. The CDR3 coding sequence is TGTGCCAGCATCAGGGGTAATGAGCAGTACTTC. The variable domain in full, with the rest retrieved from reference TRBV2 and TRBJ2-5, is EPEVTQTPSHQVTQMGQEVILRCVPISNHLYFYWYRQILGQKVEFLVSFYNNEISEKSEIFDDQFSVERPDGSNFTLKIRSTKLEDSAMYFCASIRGNEQYFGPGTRLLVL.

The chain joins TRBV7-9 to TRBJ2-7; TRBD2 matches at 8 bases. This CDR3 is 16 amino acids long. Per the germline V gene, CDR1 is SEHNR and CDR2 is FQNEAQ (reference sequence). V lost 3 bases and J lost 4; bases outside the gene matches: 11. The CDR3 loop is CASSFGYSGDFYEQYF. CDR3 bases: TGTGCCAGCAGCTTTGGCTATAGCGGGGATTTTTACGAGCAGTACTTC.

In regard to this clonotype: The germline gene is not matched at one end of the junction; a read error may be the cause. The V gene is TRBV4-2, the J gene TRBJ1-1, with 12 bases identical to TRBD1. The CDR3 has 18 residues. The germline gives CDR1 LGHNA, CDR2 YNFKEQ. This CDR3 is CAGSQDAGQGARGTEAFF. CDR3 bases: TGTGCCGGCAGCCAAGATGCGGGACAGGGGGCGCGAGGAACTGAAGCTTTCTTT.

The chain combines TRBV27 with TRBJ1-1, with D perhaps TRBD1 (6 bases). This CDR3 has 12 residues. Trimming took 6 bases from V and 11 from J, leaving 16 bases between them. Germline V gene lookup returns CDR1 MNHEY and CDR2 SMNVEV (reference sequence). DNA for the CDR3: TGTGCCAGCAGCCTAAGGGGGGCTAATGCTTTCTTT. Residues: CASSLRGANAFF.

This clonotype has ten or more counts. CDR3 residues: CASSLGRSNYGYTF. The CDR3 nucleotides read TGCGCCAGCAGCTTGGGGCGATCTAACTATGGCTACACCTTC. This sequence joins TRBV5-1 and TRBJ1-2; D not certain. V shed 0 bases and J shed 0 bases, with 6 bases lying between them. Germline V CDR1 and CDR2: SGHRS, YFSETQ. The CDR3 is 14 residues long.